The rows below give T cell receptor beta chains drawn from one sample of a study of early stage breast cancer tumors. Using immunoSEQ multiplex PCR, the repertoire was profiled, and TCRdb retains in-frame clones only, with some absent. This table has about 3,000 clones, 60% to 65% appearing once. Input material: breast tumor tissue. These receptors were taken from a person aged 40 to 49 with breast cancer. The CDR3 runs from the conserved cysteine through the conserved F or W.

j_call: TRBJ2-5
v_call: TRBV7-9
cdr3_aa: CASSFGGGYQETQYF

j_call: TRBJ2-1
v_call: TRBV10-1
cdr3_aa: CASSEFLAGPSYNEQFF

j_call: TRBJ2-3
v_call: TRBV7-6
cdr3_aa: CASSTRADTQYF

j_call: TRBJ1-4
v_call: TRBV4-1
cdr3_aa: CASSQDKALATNEKLFF

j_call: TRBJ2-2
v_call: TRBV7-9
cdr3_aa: CASSLIRRENTGELFF

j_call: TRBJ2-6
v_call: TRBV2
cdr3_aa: CASKSGQSGANVLTF

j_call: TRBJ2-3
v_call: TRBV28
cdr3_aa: CASSDRLLAGVTADTQYF

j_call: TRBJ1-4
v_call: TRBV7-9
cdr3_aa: CASSLRAGEEKLFF

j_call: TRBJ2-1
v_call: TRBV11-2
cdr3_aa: CASSTTSYNEQFF

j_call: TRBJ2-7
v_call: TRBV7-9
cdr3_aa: CASSTGVAPEQYF

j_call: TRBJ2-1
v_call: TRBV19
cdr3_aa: CASGYLRGRGMNEQFF

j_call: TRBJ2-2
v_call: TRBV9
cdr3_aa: CASSVANHPTGELFF

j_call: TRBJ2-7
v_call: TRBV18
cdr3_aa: CASSPISGISYEQYF

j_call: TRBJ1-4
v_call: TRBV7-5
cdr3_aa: CARIGDREVNEKLFF

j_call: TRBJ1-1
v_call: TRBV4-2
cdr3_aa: CASSQTLNTEAFF

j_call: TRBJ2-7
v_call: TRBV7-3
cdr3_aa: CASWDTSYEQYF